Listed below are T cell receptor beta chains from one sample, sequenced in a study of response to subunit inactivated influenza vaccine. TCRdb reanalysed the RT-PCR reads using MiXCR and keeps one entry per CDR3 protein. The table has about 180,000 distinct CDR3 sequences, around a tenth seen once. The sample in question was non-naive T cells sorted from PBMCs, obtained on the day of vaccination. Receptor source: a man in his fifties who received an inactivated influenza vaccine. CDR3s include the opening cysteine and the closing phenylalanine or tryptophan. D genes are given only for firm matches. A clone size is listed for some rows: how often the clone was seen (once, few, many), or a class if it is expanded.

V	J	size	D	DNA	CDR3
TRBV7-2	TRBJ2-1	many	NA	TGTGCCAGCAGCTTAAACCGGGACAATGAGCAGTTCTTC	CASSLNRDNEQFF
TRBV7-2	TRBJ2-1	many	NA	TGTGCCAGCAGCTTGGACAGCTACTACAATGAGCAGTTCTTC	CASSLDSYYNEQFF
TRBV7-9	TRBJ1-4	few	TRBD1	TGTGCCAGCAGCCAGGGGGGGAGCTCTAATGAAAAACTGTTTTTT	CASSQGGSSNEKLFF
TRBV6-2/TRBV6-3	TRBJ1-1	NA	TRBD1	TGTGCCAGCAGTTACTCCTTCTCGGCAGGGGGTCTCACTGAAGCTTTCTTT	CASSYSFSAGGLTEAFF
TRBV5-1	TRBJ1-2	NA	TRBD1	TGCGCCAGCAGGGGGACAGGGAAGGAGTACTATGGCTACACCTTC	CASRGTGKEYYGYTF
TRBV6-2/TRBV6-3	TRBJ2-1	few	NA	TGTGCCAGCCGAAACGAAAAGGCCCCCTGGGAGCAGTTCTTC	CASRNEKAPWEQFF
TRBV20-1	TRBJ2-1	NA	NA	TGCAGTGCTTCTTCCAGGCGTCACTACAATGAGCAGTTCTTC	CSASSRRHYNEQFF
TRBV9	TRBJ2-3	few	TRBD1	TGTGCCAGCAGCCCCCGGACAGGGGGCGCGTTCGGCACAGATACGCAGTATTTT	CASSPRTGGAFGTDTQYF
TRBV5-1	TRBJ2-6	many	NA	TGCGCCAGCAGCTTCAACTCTGGGGCCAACGTCCTGACTTTC	CASSFNSGANVLTF
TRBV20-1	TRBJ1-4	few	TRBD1	TGCAGTACCCGGACAGGGGTGGGTGAAAAACTGTTTTTT	CSTRTGVGEKLFF
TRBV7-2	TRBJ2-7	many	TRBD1	TGTGCCAGCAGCTCCCGTAAAGGACAGGGGACCTACGAGCAGTACTTC	CASSSRKGQGTYEQYF
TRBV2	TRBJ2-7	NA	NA	TGTGCCAGCAGTGACGGGATCATCTCCTACGAGCAGTACTTC	CASSDGIISYEQYF
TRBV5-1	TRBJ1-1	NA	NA	TGCGCCAGCCGTACGGGGCCGAACACTGAAGCTTTCTTT	CASRTGPNTEAFF
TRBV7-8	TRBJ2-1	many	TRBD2	TGTGCCAGCAGCTTAGGGCGGGAGAGGACGCAGTTCTTC	CASSLGRERTQFF
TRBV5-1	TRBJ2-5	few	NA	TGCGCCAGCACTTGGGGGGTTAGTGAGACCCAGTACTTC	CASTWGVSETQYF
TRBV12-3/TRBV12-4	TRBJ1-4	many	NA	TGTGCCAGCACCGGGACTCCCCTGGGCGAAAAACTGTTTTTT	CASTGTPLGEKLFF
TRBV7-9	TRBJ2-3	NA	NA	TGTGCCAGCAGCCTTCCGAGGGGAATTGATACGCAGTATTTT	CASSLPRGIDTQYF
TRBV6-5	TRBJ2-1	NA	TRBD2	TGTGCCAGCAGGTATCCGGGACTAGCGTACAATGAGCAGTTCTTC	CASRYPGLAYNEQFF
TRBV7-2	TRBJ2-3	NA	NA	TGTGCCAGCAGCACGCCGGGACAAACAGATACGCAGTATTTT	CASSTPGQTDTQYF
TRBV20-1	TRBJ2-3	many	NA	TGCAGTGCTAGCCTGGCTAGCCCAGATACGCAGTATTTT	CSASLASPDTQYF
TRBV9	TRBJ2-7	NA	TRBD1	TGTGCCAGCAGCGAGGCGGACAGGTCCTACGAGCAGTACTTC	CASSEADRSYEQYF
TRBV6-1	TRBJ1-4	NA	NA	TGTGCCAGCAGTGAACTGGGGGGTGCAACTAATGAAAAACTGTTTTTT	CASSELGGATNEKLFF
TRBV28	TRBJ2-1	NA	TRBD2	TGTGCCAGCCGGCCTAGCGGGAGAATCAATGAGCAGTTCTTC	CASRPSGRINEQFF
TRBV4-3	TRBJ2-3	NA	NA	TGCGCCAGCAGCCCTACAATTAGCGAGAGGAGCACAGATACGCAGTATTTT	CASSPTISERSTDTQYF
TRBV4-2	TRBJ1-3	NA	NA	TGTGCCAGCAGCCCACAGGGTTCTGGAAACACCATATATTTT	CASSPQGSGNTIYF
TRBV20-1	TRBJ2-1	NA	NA	TGCAGTGCTAACTTGGGGATCAGGTACAATGAGCAGTTCTTC	CSANLGIRYNEQFF
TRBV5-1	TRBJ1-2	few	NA	TGCGCCAGCAGCTTGGGTAGGGAAGCTGGCTACACCTTC	CASSLGREAGYTF
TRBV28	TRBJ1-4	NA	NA	TGTGCCAGCAGACTCTCCGGGGCGAAAGAAAAACTGTTTTTT	CASRLSGAKEKLFF
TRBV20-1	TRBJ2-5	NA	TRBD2	TGCAGTGCTAGTGGAGAGGTTGGGCGGGTTGCGGGGGGGCAAGAGACCCAGTACTTC	CSASGEVGRVAGGQETQYF
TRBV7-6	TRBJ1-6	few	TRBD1	TGTGCCAGCAGCTTAGATGACAGGGGGCTTTCACCCCTCCACTTT	CASSLDDRGLSPLHF
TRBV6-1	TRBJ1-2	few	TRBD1	TGTGCCAGCATGGAACAGGGGGCCCGTGGCTACACCTTC	CASMEQGARGYTF
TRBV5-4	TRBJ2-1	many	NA	TGTGCCAGCAGCTTGTGGGTGGATGGCAGGAGCAATGAGCAGTTCTTC	CASSLWVDGRSNEQFF
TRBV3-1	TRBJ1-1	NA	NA	TGTGCCGGCAGCATGGGCTTCGGGAACACTGAAGCTTTCTTT	CAGSMGFGNTEAFF
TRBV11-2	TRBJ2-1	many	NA	TGTGCCAGCAGCCCAGGATTGGGGCTGTTCTTC	CASSPGLGLFF
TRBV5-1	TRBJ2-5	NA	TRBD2	TGCGCCAGCAGTCAAGCCGGTAGCGGGAGGATTTCAGAGACCCAGTACTTC	CASSQAGSGRISETQYF
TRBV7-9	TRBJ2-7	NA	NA	TGTGCCAGCAGTCCCGGGACTCAGCAGTACTTC	CASSPGTQQYF
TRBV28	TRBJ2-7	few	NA	TGTGCCAGCAGCCGCCCGGGGGGCTGGTACGAGCAGTACTTC	CASSRPGGWYEQYF
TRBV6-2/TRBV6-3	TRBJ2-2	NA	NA	TGTGCCAGCAGTTACTACCCGAGCACCGGGGAGCTGTTTTTT	CASSYYPSTGELFF
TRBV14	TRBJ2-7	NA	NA	TGTGCCAGCAGCCATGGTCCAACAGGGTTCTCCTACGAGCAGTACTTC	CASSHGPTGFSYEQYF
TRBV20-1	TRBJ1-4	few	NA	TGCAGTGCTCCAGGACCTAATGAAAAACTGTTTTTT	CSAPGPNEKLFF
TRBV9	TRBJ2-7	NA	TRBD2	TGTGCCAGCAGCGTAGAGCCAGCGGGAGTGGGGGAGCAGTACTTC	CASSVEPAGVGEQYF
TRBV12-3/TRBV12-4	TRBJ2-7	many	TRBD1	TGTGCCAGCAGTTTAAGAATGGGACAGGGTCCCTACGAGCAGTACTTC	CASSLRMGQGPYEQYF
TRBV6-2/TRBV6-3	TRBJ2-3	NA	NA	TGTGCCAGCAGCGAGCCGGATACGCAGTATTTT	CASSEPDTQYF
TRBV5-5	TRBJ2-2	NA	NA	TGTGCCAGCAGTATCGCGGGCACCGGGGAGCTGTTTTTT	CASSIAGTGELFF
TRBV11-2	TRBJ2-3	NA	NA	TGTGCCAGCAGCTTAGATCTAGGTGCGCGGCCGGGCACAGATACGCAGTATTTT	CASSLDLGARPGTDTQYF
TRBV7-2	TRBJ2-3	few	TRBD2	TGTGCCAGCAGCCGTCCAGGCATGGGAGGGGCGCAGTATTTT	CASSRPGMGGAQYF
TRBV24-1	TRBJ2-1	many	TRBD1	TGTGCCACCGCGAAGACAGGGAGTCCCTACAATGAGCAGTTCTTC	CATAKTGSPYNEQFF
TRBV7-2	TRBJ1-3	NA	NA	TGTGCCAGCAGCTTAGTTGGCAAAAGCTCTGGAAACGCCATATATTTT	CASSLVGKSSGNAIYF
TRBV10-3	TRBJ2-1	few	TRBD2	TGTGCCATCAGCCAACGCGGGGCCGGGACTAGCGCGAATGAGCAGTTCTTC	CAISQRGAGTSANEQFF
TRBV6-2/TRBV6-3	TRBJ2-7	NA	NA	TGTGCCAGCAGTGGCATTCGTCTCGAGCAGTACTTC	CASSGIRLEQYF
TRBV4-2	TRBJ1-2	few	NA	TGTGCCAGCAGCCCATCCGGGACGATGTATGGCTACACCTTC	CASSPSGTMYGYTF
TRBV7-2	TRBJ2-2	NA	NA	TGTGCCAGCAGCTTAGCCACAGCATGGCCCGGGGAGCTGTTTTTT	CASSLATAWPGELFF
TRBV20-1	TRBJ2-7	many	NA	TGCAGTGCTAGTTGGCAACTGGCCGAGCAGTACTTC	CSASWQLAEQYF
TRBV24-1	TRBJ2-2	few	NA	TGTGCCACCAGTGACTGGACACGACCGACCGGGGAGCTGTTTTTT	CATSDWTRPTGELFF
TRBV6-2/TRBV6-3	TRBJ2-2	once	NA	TGTGCCAGCAGTTACCGGAGAAACACCGGGGAGCTGTTTTTT	CASSYRRNTGELFF
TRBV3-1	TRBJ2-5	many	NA	TGTGCCAGCAGCCATGGGGGGGGCTTCGAAGTGGGAGAGACCCAGTACTTC	CASSHGGGFEVGETQYF
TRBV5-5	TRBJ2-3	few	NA	TGTGCCAGCAGTAATATAGGGTACACAGATACGCAGTATTTT	CASSNIGYTDTQYF
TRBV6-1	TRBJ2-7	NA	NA	TGTGCCAGCAGAAAGGACATGGGAGGCTACGAGCAGTACTTC	CASRKDMGGYEQYF
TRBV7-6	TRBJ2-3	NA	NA	TGTGCCAGCAGCTTAACTGGGACTGAAACAGATACGCAGTATTTT	CASSLTGTETDTQYF
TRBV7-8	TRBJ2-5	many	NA	TGTGCCAGCAGCCGACACCAAGAGACCCAGTACTTC	CASSRHQETQYF